The clone carrying this T cell receptor (beta chain) was recorded many times. The sample comes from a study of neurological immune-mediated disorders. Described time point: longitudinal time-point 3. One entry per CDR3 protein, called by TCRdb with MiXCR from the 5' RACE reads. The table includes around 53,000 distinct CDR3 sequences, 7.5% to 9.5% detected once. CDR1 and CDR2 from the germline V gene are DFQATT and SNEGSKA (reference sequence). V gave up 1 base and J gave up 7 bases, with 7 bases separating them. This CDR3 contains 11 residues. The sample consisted of PBMCs. The TCR comes from a woman aged 40 to 50 in good health. The J gene is TRBJ1-1, the V gene TRBV20-1; the D gene is possibly TRBD1 (5 bases). The CDR3 region is CSARGDSEAFF. Written as DNA, the CDR3 is TGCAGTGCTAGAGGTGACAGTGAAGCTTTCTTT.